One sample yielded the 31 T cell receptor beta chains listed below, sequenced in a study of T cell responses to AZD1222 COVID-19 vaccine. Clones were read by immunoSEQ multiplex PCR, and TCRdb kept only the in-frame ones, dropping some. This sample carries more than 85,000 clones, around 80% of them seen once, and the ten largest clones take 4.6%. This material consisted of peripheral blood, taken on day 0 of AZD1222 vaccination. Every receptor here comes from an adult in good health.

This chain connects TRBV7-5 to TRBJ2-2; no check of the table's D call, TRBD1, against the DNA was made. TRBV7-5 is listed as a pseudogene. This CDR3 is built from 15 residues. This CDR3 reads CARSRQLPNTGELFF. The CDR3 DNA follows: TGTGCCAGAAGCCGTCAGTTACCAAACACCGGGGAGCTGTTTTTT.

The chain joins TRBV19 to TRBJ2-7; 9 bases match TRBD1. The V gene's germline CDR1 is LNHDA and CDR2 SQIVND (reference sequence). Germline trimming cut 4 bases from V and 5 bases from J; bases unmatched to any gene: 3. This CDR3 spans 13 amino acids. DNA of the CDR3: TGTGCCAGTAGTAGACAGGGGGTGGACGAGCAGTACTTC. Protein product: CASSRQGVDEQYF.

The rearrangement joins TRBV2 to TRBJ2-3; D possibly uses TRBD1 or TRBD2 (5 bases each). Germline-derived CDR1 and CDR2 are SNHLY and FYNNEI. The V gene lost 6 bases and the J gene lost 3 bases, with 22 bases spanning the gap. This CDR3 is 17 amino acids long. CDR3 loop: CASRELGTRRVTDTQYF. DNA for the CDR3: TGTGCCAGCAGAGAACTAGGGACCCGCCGTGTAACAGATACGCAGTATTTT. The full variable domain, completed using reference TRBV2 and TRBJ2-3, is EPEVTQTPSHQVTQMGQEVILRCVPISNHLYFYWYRQILGQKVEFLVSFYNNEISEKSEIFDDQFSVERPDGSNFTLKIRSTKLEDSAMYFCASRELGTRRVTDTQYFGPGTRLTVL.

V usage is TRBV28 and J usage is TRBJ2-7, with 8 positions matching TRBD1. V shed 7 bases, J shed 2 bases, and the junction held 4 bases outside the gene matches. Germline V gives CDR1 MDHEN, CDR2 SYDVKM. CDR3 length: 13 amino acids. The CDR3 sequence: CASTQQGAYEQYF. CDR3 nucleotide sequence: TGTGCCAGCACACAACAGGGGGCCTACGAGCAGTACTTC. The full variable domain, its missing parts supplied by reference TRBV28 and TRBJ2-7, is DVKVTQSSRYLVKRTGEKVFLECVQDMDHENMFWYRQDPGLGLRLIYFSYDVKMKEKGDIPEGYSVSREKKERFSLILESASTNQTSMYLCASTQQGAYEQYFGPGTRLTVT.

The chain combines TRBV4-1 with TRBJ1-2; no reliable D call. Germline V gives CDR1 MGHRA, CDR2 YSYEKL. The CDR3 runs 15 residues. V was trimmed by 1 base and J by 2 bases, leaving 11 bases between them. The CDR3, as DNA: TGCGCCAGCAGCCAAGTTGGCAGGTTGAACTATGGCTACACCTTC. This translates into CASSQVGRLNYGYTF.

V gene TRBV27 combines with J gene TRBJ2-1; 7 bases align to TRBD2. Germline lookup yields CDR1 MNHEY and CDR2 SMNVEV (reference sequence). V lost 2 bases and J lost 7; bases outside the gene matches: 8. CDR3 length: 15 amino acids. The CDR3 protein is CASSLRGSHVNEQFF. The CDR3, as DNA: TGTGCCAGCAGTTTACGCGGGAGCCATGTGAATGAGCAGTTCTTC.

Notes on this clone: It may be a read error: a sequence one base away is much more abundant. The chain has TRBV12-3 or TRBV12-4 and TRBJ2-2, with D tentatively TRBD1 or TRBD2 (5 bases each). This CDR3 has 13 amino acids. Trimming removed 2 bases from V and 5 bases from J, with 6 bases in between. The CDR3 nucleotides are TGTGCCAGCAGTTTATGGGGGACCGGGGAGCTGTTTTTT. Encoded protein: CASSLWGTGELFF.

The CDR3 loop is CASSPLSGDQGRSPLHF. For the CDR3, the DNA is TGCGCCAGCAGCCCCTTGTCGGGGGACCAAGGGAGGTCACCCCTCCACTTT. The rearrangement uses TRBV5-1 and TRBJ1-6; tentatively, D is TRBD1 (5 bases). Deletions cut 4 bases from V and 10 bases from J, with 24 bases between. This CDR3 is 17 amino acids long. Germline loops: CDR1 SGHRS, CDR2 YFSETQ.

The chain carries TRBV6-5 and TRBJ2-2, with D perhaps assigned TRBD1 or TRBD2 (5 bases each). Germline loops: CDR1 MNHEY, CDR2 SVGAGI. The V end was cut by 8 bases, the J end by 4 bases, with 17 bases between. This CDR3 has 15 residues. The CDR3 nucleotides are TGTGCCAGCGGGACGGACACTTCGGGCACCGGGGAGCTGTTTTTT. The encoded protein is CASGTDTSGTGELFF.

CDR3 loop: CASSGSREGAGELFF. The CDR3 DNA is TGTGCCAGCAGTGGAAGTCGGGAGGGGGCCGGGGAGCTGTTTTTT. This chain connects TRBV2 to TRBJ2-2, with 8 nucleotides matching TRBD2. V was clipped by 4 bases and J by 6 bases; unmatched bases: 7. Germline CDR1 reads SNHLY; CDR2 reads FYNNEI. This CDR3 is 15 amino acids long.

This sequence joins TRBV6-5 and TRBJ2-6; D may be TRBD1 (5 bases). Germline assignment: CDR1 MNHEY and CDR2 SVGAGI. V lost 6 bases, J lost 2 bases, and 11 bases lay in between. This CDR3 is 15 amino acids long. CDR3 nucleotide sequence: TGTGCCAGCAGGGGTGAAGGGGCTGGGGCCAACGTCCTGACTTTC. Protein: CASRGEGAGANVLTF.

This clone has just one count. This sequence joins TRBV4-3 and TRBJ1-3; D is unclear. The germline V gene has CDR1 LGHNA and CDR2 YSLEER. The CDR3 is 17 residues long. With 0 bases removed from V and 0 bases from J, the gap between germline ends came to 12 bases. This CDR3 is CASSQEGPASSGNTIYF. The DNA of the CDR3 is TGCGCCAGCAGCCAAGAAGGGCCGGCTAGCTCTGGAAACACCATATATTTT.

Only one count was recorded for this clone. This CDR3 reads CATSDLRAGLDTQYF. In DNA, the CDR3 is TGTGCCACCAGTGATTTGAGGGCGGGACTAGATACGCAGTATTTT. The rearrangement joins TRBV24-1 to TRBJ2-3; perhaps TRBD2 as D (6 bases). CDR1 KGHDR and CDR2 SFDVKD come from the germline V gene. This CDR3 comprises 15 residues. V lost 0 bases and J lost 5, with 11 bases in between.

The V gene is TRBV28, the J gene TRBJ1-1; D is unclear. V dropped 7 bases and J dropped 3 bases, with 6 bases sitting between them. The V gene's germline CDR1 is MDHEN and CDR2 SYDVKM. The CDR3 contains 11 residues. CDR3 coding DNA: TGTGCCAGCAAGGTCCACACTGAAGCTTTCTTT. It translates to CASKVHTEAFF.

The rearrangement links TRBV6-5 to TRBJ1-1; D gene unclear. The CDR3 consists of 14 residues. Trimming removed 6 bases at V and 1 base at J, with 12 bases between. Per germline, CDR1 MNHEY and CDR2 SVGAGI. CDR3 nucleotides: TGTGCCAGCAGGACCCCAAGGGAGAACACTGAAGCTTTCTTT. Protein sequence: CASRTPRENTEAFF.

The chain employs TRBV19 and TRBJ1-1; D unresolved. The V end was cut by 1 base, the J end by 7 bases, with 4 bases between. From germline, CDR1 is LNHDA and CDR2 SQIVND (reference sequence). The CDR3 runs 11 residues. CDR3 region: CASSIGVEAFF. The CDR3 nucleotides are TGTGCCAGTAGTATAGGGGTTGAAGCTTTCTTT.

This clone appeared a single time. This chain uses TRBV5-1 with TRBJ2-7; perhaps TRBD1 as D (6 bases). Germline loops: CDR1 SGHRS, CDR2 YFSETQ. The length of the CDR3 is 15 residues. V was pared by 4 bases and J by 0 bases, with 14 bases between. CDR3 bases: TGCGCCAGCAGCCTGGACAGTTCGAGCTCCTACGAGCAGTACTTC. This translates into CASSLDSSSSYEQYF.

The chain employs TRBV28 and TRBJ2-7; D may correspond to TRBD1 or TRBD2 (7 bases each). Germline CDR1 is MDHEN and CDR2 is SYDVKM. The V and J ends lost 7 bases and 4 bases respectively, with 23 bases between them. The CDR3 runs to 16 residues. This chain's CDR3 is CASTTRRGGQSYEQYF. The CDR3 region has the DNA TGTGCCAGCACTACACGGAGGGGGGGACAGTCGTACGAGCAGTACTTC.

In this sample, this clone turned up a few times. The chain joins TRBV6-5 to TRBJ1-2, with TRBD1 identical over 8 bases. Germline-derived CDR1 and CDR2 are MNHEY and SVGAGI. J lost 7 bases, V lost 2 bases, and 6 bases had no gene match. The CDR3 is 14 amino acids. CDR3 region: CASSYGGTGAGYTF. CDR3 sequence (DNA): TGTGCCAGCAGTTACGGCGGGACAGGCGCTGGCTACACCTTC.

This clone showed up just a few times. The J gene is TRBJ2-2, the V gene TRBV11-1; D is ambiguous. The length of the CDR3 is 15 residues. Germline CDR1 is SGHAT and CDR2 is FQDESV (reference sequence). The ends were cut back, 2 bases at V and 1 base at J, with 8 bases in the middle. The CDR3 coding sequence is TGTGCCAGCAGCTTACTCCGGAAGAACACCGGGGAGCTGTTTTTT. Translation gives CASSLLRKNTGELFF.

The V call is TRBV2, the J call TRBJ2-3; the D call may be TRBD1 or TRBD2 (5 bases each). Per the germline V gene, CDR1 is SNHLY and CDR2 is FYNNEI. The V gene lost 5 bases and the J gene lost 1 base, with 10 bases spanning the gap. There are 14 residues in the CDR3. The CDR3 sequence is CASSPGTGTDTQYF. CDR3 DNA: TGTGCCAGCAGTCCCGGGACGGGCACAGATACGCAGTATTTT.

This chain joins TRBV5-1 and TRBJ1-1, with 9 bases matching TRBD1. Germline CDR1 and CDR2: SGHRS and YFSETQ. The V segment lost 4 bases and the J segment 12 bases; nucleotides outside the gene matches: 10. The CDR3 sequence is 13 residues long. In DNA form, the CDR3 reads TGCGCCAGCAGCCCGGGGACAGGGAGAATACCTTTCTTT. It translates to CASSPGTGRIPFF.

The chain joins TRBV6-5 to TRBJ1-2, with D hard to call. Germline V CDR1 and CDR2: MNHEY, SVGAGI. The CDR3 extends over 13 amino acids. V shed 2 bases and J shed 2 bases, with 6 bases lying between them. The CDR3 nucleotides read TGTGCCAGCAGTTACGGGATAAACTATGGCTACACCTTC. It codes for CASSYGINYGYTF.

The chain couples TRBV3-1 (or the pseudogene TRBV3-2) to TRBJ2-2; a weak D match, TRBD1 (6 bases). Germline V gives CDR1 LGHDT, CDR2 YNNKEL (reference sequence). Trimming took off 4 bases at V and 1 base at J, with 13 bases between the two ends. The CDR3 has 16 residues. CDR3 coding DNA: TGTGCCAGCAGCCCCGGACAGCCGGAGAACACCGGGGAGCTGTTTTTT. It specifies CASSPGQPENTGELFF.

The rearrangement links TRBV30 to TRBJ2-1; 9 bases agree with TRBD1. Germline values: CDR1 GTSNPN, CDR2 SVGIG (reference sequence). The CDR3 covers 12 residues. With V trimmed by 8 bases and J by 5 bases, 4 bases remained unmatched. CDR3: CAGDRDNNEQFF. The DNA for the CDR3 is TGTGCCGGGGACAGGGATAACAATGAGCAGTTCTTC.

This chain connects TRBV7-2 to TRBJ1-1; weak D call: TRBD1 (5 bases). The CDR3 spans 13 residues. With 4 bases removed from V and 3 bases from J, the gap between germline ends came to 9 bases. Germline CDR1 and CDR2: SGHTA and FQGNSA. CDR3 coding DNA: TGTGCCAGCAGCTGGACAAGGGACACTGAAGCTTTCTTT. It specifies CASSWTRDTEAFF.

V gene TRBV27 combines with J gene TRBJ1-2; D perhaps matches TRBD1 (5 bases). CDR3 length: 15 amino acids. V gave up 6 bases and J gave up 5 bases, with 19 bases separating them. From germline, CDR1 is MNHEY and CDR2 SMNVEV (reference sequence). The CDR3 sequence: CASSLRPGTTYGYTF. CDR3 nucleotides: TGTGCCAGCAGCCTCCGACCCGGGACCACTTATGGCTACACCTTC.

V gene TRBV3-1 (or the pseudogene TRBV3-2) combines with J gene TRBJ2-5; 7 nucleotides line up with TRBD2. Trimming removed 8 bases from V and 5 bases from J; junction bases left unmatched: 5. The CDR3 has 12 residues. CDR1 and CDR2 (germline): LGHDT, YNNKEL (reference sequence). The CDR3 spells CASERGRETQYF. DNA for the CDR3: TGTGCCAGCGAGCGGGGTAGGGAGACCCAGTACTTC.

This clone was found a few times. V and J are TRBV2 and TRBJ2-7; D remains unclear. The germline CDR1 and CDR2 sequences are SNHLY and FYNNEI. This CDR3 contains 11 residues. Trimming took 8 bases from V and 4 from J, leaving 9 bases between them. CDR3 sequence (DNA): TGTGCCAGCTGCACGTTATACGAGCAGTACTTC. Encoded protein: CASCTLYEQYF.

V usage is TRBV18 and J usage is TRBJ2-1; D unclear. V gave up 5 bases and J gave up 5 bases, with 10 bases separating them. CDR1 and CDR2 (germline): KGHSH, LQKENI. The CDR3 covers 13 residues. The CDR3 spells CASSDRRNNEQFF. The CDR3 DNA reads TGTGCCAGCTCAGACCGCCGAAACAATGAGCAGTTCTTC.

The rearrangement uses TRBV4-3 and TRBJ1-2, with TRBD1 matching 11 bases. V was pared by 0 bases and J by 2 bases, with 8 bases of the junction left unmatched. Looked up from germline, CDR1 is LGHNA and CDR2 is YSLEER. The CDR3 is 18 amino acids. DNA of the CDR3: TGCGCCAGCAGCCAAGACTTATACCGGGACAGGGGGAACTATGGCTACACCTTC. Translation gives CASSQDLYRDRGNYGYTF.